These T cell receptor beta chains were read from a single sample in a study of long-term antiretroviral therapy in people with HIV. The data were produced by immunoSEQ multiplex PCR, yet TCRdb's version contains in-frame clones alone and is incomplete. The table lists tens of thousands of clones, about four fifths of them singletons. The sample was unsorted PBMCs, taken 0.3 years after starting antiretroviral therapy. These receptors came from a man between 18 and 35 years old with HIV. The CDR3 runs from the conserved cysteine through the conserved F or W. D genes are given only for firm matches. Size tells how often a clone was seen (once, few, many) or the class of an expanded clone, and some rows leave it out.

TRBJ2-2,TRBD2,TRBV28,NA,CASSPRRREAVTGELFF,TGTGCCAGCAGTCCCCGTCGACGGGAGGCCGTCACCGGGGAGCTGTTTTTT
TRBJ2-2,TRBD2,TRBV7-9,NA,CASSLDPGQRGVEGELFF,TGTGCCAGCAGCTTAGACCCGGGACAGCGGGGGGTTGAAGGGGAGCTGTTTTTT
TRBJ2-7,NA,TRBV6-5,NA,CASTPPGRTDEQYF,TGTGCCAGCACCCCTCCGGGGCGGACGGACGAGCAGTACTTC
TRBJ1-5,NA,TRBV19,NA,CASRWGGNQPQHF,TGTGCCAGTAGGTGGGGGGGCAATCAGCCCCAGCATTTT
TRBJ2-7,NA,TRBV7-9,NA,CASSGDGYEQYF,TGTGCCAGCAGCGGCGATGGATACGAGCAGTACTTC
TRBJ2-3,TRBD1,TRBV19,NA,CASSIDGTGSSDTQYF,TGTGCCAGTAGTATAGATGGGACAGGGTCCTCAGATACGCAGTATTTT
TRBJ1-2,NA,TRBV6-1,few,CASSELVGRVVYGYTF,TGTGCCAGCAGTGAATTGGTCGGCAGGGTCGTCTATGGCTACACCTTC
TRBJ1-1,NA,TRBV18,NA,CASSPPMGPEAFF,TGTGCCAGCTCACCACCAATGGGTCCTGAAGCTTTCTTT
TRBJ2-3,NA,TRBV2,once,CASRHTVASTDTQYF,TGTGCCAGCAGACATACGGTGGCTAGCACAGATACGCAGTATTTT
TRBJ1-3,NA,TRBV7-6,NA,CASSRGGSGNTIYF,TGTGCCAGCAGCCGGGGGGGATCTGGAAACACCATATATTTT
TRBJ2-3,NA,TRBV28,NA,CASGWTSTDTQYF,TGTGCCAGCGGATGGACTAGCACAGATACGCAGTATTTT
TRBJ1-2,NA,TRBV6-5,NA,CASSRRPGARYGYTF,TGTGCCAGCAGTCGCCGCCCGGGGGCGAGGTACGGCTACACCTTC
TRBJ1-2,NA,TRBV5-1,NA,CASSLGRLGYTF,TGCGCCAGCAGCCTCGGCCGACTGGGCTACACCTTC
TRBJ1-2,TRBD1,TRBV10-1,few,CASRETGQRRNYGYTF,TGCGCCAGCAGAGAAACGGGACAGCGCCGTAACTATGGCTACACCTTC
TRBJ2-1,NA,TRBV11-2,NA,CASRGPRLPDNEQFF,TGTGCCAGCAGGGGACCCAGACTACCTGACAATGAGCAGTTCTTC
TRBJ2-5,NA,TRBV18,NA,CASSFQSTQETQYF,TGTGCCAGCTCATTTCAGTCAACGCAAGAGACCCAGTACTTC
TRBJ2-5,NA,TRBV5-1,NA,CASSRSSAGMQETQYF,TGCGCCAGCAGCAGATCCTCCGCGGGGATGCAGGAGACCCAGTACTTC
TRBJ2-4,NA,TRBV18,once,CASSPPVLAKNIQYF,TGTGCCAGCTCACCACCAGTCCTAGCCAAAAACATTCAGTACTTC
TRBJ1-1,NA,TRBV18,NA,CASSPAALNTEAFF,TGTGCCAGCTCACCAGCGGCTTTGAACACTGAAGCTTTCTTT
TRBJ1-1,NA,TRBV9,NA,CASSSSLNTEAFF,TGTGCCAGCAGCTCAAGCCTGAACACTGAAGCTTTCTTT
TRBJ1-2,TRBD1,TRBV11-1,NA,CASSSDRGYYGYTF,TGTGCCAGCAGCTCCGACAGGGGCTACTATGGCTACACCTTC
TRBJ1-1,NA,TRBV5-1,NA,CASSDGPTNTEAFF,TGCGCCAGCAGCGACGGGCCTACGAACACTGAAGCTTTCTTT
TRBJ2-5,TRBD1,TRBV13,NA,CASSSGQGQETQYF,TGTGCCAGCAGCTCCGGACAGGGTCAAGAGACCCAGTACTTC
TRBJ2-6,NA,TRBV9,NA,CASSVDRAGANVLTF,TGTGCCAGCAGCGTAGACAGGGCTGGGGCCAACGTCCTGACTTTC
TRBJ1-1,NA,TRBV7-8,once,CASSLLRELLTEAFF,TGTGCCAGCAGCTTATTACGAGAGCTTCTCACTGAAGCTTTCTTT
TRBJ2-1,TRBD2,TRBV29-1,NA,CSGGTSGRGEQFF,TGCAGCGGTGGGACTAGCGGGAGGGGTGAGCAGTTCTTC
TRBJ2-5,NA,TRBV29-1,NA,CSAERGGRETQYF,TGCAGCGCTGAACGAGGGGGAAGGGAGACCCAGTACTTC
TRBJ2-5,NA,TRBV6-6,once,CASSPGINGETQYF,TGTGCCAGCAGTCCCGGGATCAATGGGGAGACCCAGTACTTC
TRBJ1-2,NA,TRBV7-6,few,CASSLVDSPLGYTF,TGTGCCAGCAGCTTAGTTGATTCGCCGCTTGGCTACACCTTC
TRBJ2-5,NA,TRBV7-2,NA,CASSSSGGHETQYF,TGTGCCAGCAGCTCATCGGGGGGCCATGAGACCCAGTACTTC
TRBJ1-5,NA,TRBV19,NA,CASAPWGYSNQPQHF,TGTGCCAGTGCCCCGTGGGGGTATAGCAATCAGCCCCAGCATTTT